Below are 28 T cell receptor beta chains sequenced from a single sample in a study of CD8+ T cells in alopecia areata. The sequencing template was cDNA reverse transcribed from extracted RNA. TCRdb's table, derived via immunoSEQ multiplex PCR, lists solely in-frame clones and lacks some. Of 140,000 to 150,000 clones in the sample, about 60% were seen once. This specimen was CD4+ T cells sorted from blood, taken at week 0. The receptor set was obtained from a human donor with alopecia areata.

V is TRBV5-1 and J is TRBJ1-3, with no clear D. Trimming shortened V by 4 bases and J by 2 bases, and 10 bases separated the two germline ends. The length of the CDR3 is 14 residues. The germline V gene has CDR1 SGHRS and CDR2 YFSETQ. In nucleotides, the CDR3 is TGCGCCAGCAGCCTCGATAGGACTGGAAACACCATATATTTT. Residues: CASSLDRTGNTIYF. Full variable domain (missing parts from reference TRBV5-1 and TRBJ1-3): KAGVTQTPRYLIKTRGQQVTLSCSPISGHRSVSWYQQTPGQGLQFLFEYFSETQRNKGNFPGRFSGRQFSNSRSEMNVSTLELGDSALYLCASSLDRTGNTIYFGEGSWLTVV.

The V call is TRBV29-1, the J call TRBJ2-5, with a possible D match to TRBD1 (6 bases). Germline loops: CDR1 SQVTM, CDR2 ANQGSEA. The CDR3 loop spans 16 amino acids. CDR3 bases: TGCAGTGATATAGGGGCCTGGAAGGACAGTAAAGAGACCCAGTACTTC. Its protein product is CSDIGAWKDSKETQYF.

The chain has TRBV2 and TRBJ2-4, with unresolved D. The germline V and J ends were trimmed by 6 bases and 6 bases, with 12 bases remaining between them. The V gene's germline CDR1 is SNHLY and CDR2 FYNNEI. This CDR3 comprises 13 residues. The CDR3 loop is CASRKDGSNIQYF. CDR3 nucleotides: TGTGCCAGCAGGAAGGACGGATCAAACATTCAGTACTTC.

The chain employs TRBV7-2 and TRBJ2-3, with 10 bases aligning to TRBD2. This CDR3 has 14 residues. Germline CDR1 is SGHTA and CDR2 is FQGNSA. V lost 8 bases, J lost 0 bases, and 2 bases stayed unmatched. For the CDR3, the DNA is TGTGCCAGCGCAGCGGGGGGGAGCACAGATACGCAGTATTTT. This codes for CASAAGGSTDTQYF.

The genes are TRBV9 and TRBJ2-2; either TRBD1 or TRBD2 may fit D (6 bases each). The CDR3 has 16 residues. V dropped 0 bases and J dropped 5 bases, with 14 bases sitting between them. Germline lookup yields CDR1 SGDLS and CDR2 YYNGEE. CDR3 region: CASSVAWGAWTGELFF. DNA for the CDR3: TGTGCCAGCAGCGTAGCTTGGGGGGCTTGGACCGGGGAGCTGTTTTTT.

V and J are TRBV7-3 and TRBJ2-5, with D perhaps TRBD2 (7 bases). The V and J ends lost 4 bases and 5 bases respectively, with 11 bases between them. CDR3 size: 13 residues. Germline CDR1 reads SGHTA; CDR2 reads FQGTGA. DNA for the CDR3: TGTGCCAGCAGCTCCGGGGGGCAGGAGACCCAGTACTTC. This gives the protein CASSSGGQETQYF.

This clone was seen a single time. The J gene is TRBJ1-6, the V gene TRBV14; D unclear. The V gene's germline CDR1 is SGHDN and CDR2 FVKESK. The CDR3 is 12 residues long. Trimming took 2 bases from V and 11 from J, leaving 7 bases between them. The CDR3 sequence: CASSQPQTPLHF. The CDR3 DNA reads as TGTGCCAGCAGCCAACCGCAAACACCCCTCCACTTT. Based on the CDR3 plus reference TRBV14 and TRBJ1-6, the full variable domain is EAGVTQFPSHSVIEKGQTVTLRCDPISGHDNLYWYRRVMGKEIKFLLHFVKESKQDESGMPNNRFLAERTGGTYSTLKVQPAELEDSGVYFCASSQPQTPLHFGNGTRLTVT.

The gene calls are TRBV2 and TRBJ1-4; 7 nucleotides match TRBD1. Germline V CDR1 and CDR2: SNHLY, FYNNEI. This CDR3 comprises 15 residues. The V segment lost 8 bases and the J segment 7 bases; nucleotides outside the gene matches: 13. This CDR3 is CASDTTGLMREKLFF. The CDR3 nucleotides read TGTGCCAGCGATACGACAGGGTTGATGCGTGAAAAACTGTTTTTT.

CDR3: CASSDPRARAEKNSTDTQYF. The CDR3 DNA reads as TGTGCCAGCAGTGACCCCCGTGCACGCGCGGAAAAGAATAGCACAGATACGCAGTATTTT. The chain links TRBV9 to TRBJ2-3, with D unclear. CDR1 is SGDLS, CDR2 YYNGEE, per germline. Deletions cut 5 bases from V and 0 bases from J, with 28 bases between. The CDR3 is 20 amino acids. Filled out from reference TRBV9 and TRBJ2-3, the complete variable domain reads DSGVTQTPKHLITATGQRVTLRCSPRSGDLSVYWYQQSLDQGLQFLIQYYNGEERAKGNILERFSAQQFPDLHSELNLSSLELGDSALYFCASSDPRARAEKNSTDTQYFGPGTRLTVL.

The rearrangement uses TRBV7-2 and TRBJ2-5; D gene uncertain. CDR1 and CDR2 (germline): SGHTA, FQGNSA. This CDR3 is 13 amino acids long. Trimming took off 2 bases at V and 4 bases at J, with 8 bases between the two ends. CDR3 bases: TGTGCCAGCAGCTTACCAGTTCTAGAGACCCAGTACTTC. This codes for CASSLPVLETQYF.

This chain joins TRBV2 and TRBJ1-4; D is perhaps TRBD1 (5 bases). CDR1 SNHLY and CDR2 FYNNEI come from the germline V gene. Trimming cost V 4 bases and J 7 bases, with 10 bases left between them. The CDR3 runs 13 residues. The CDR3 DNA reads as TGTGCCAGCAGTGTGGGGCAAGGTGAAAAACTGTTTTTT. Translated, it gives CASSVGQGEKLFF.

The chain recombines TRBV7-6 with TRBJ2-2; TRBD1 matches 10 bases. The J segment lost 4 bases and the V segment lost 4 bases, leaving 6 bases of the junction unmatched. Germline V gene sequence: CDR1 SGHVS, CDR2 FNYEAQ. This CDR3 spans 16 amino acids. As DNA, the CDR3 is TGTGCCAGCAGCTATGGACAGGGGGTGCGCACCGGGGAGCTGTTTTTT. Protein sequence: CASSYGQGVRTGELFF.

The V gene is TRBV15, the J gene TRBJ1-4, with a possible D match to TRBD1 (5 bases). In germline, CDR1 is LNHNV, CDR2 YYDKDF (reference sequence). The CDR3 runs 16 residues. V lost 0 bases, J lost 0 bases, and 8 bases lay in between. Here the CDR3 DNA reads TGTGCCACCAGCAGAGATAAGACAGCAACTAATGAAAAACTGTTTTTT. Protein: CATSRDKTATNEKLFF. Combining the CDR3 with reference TRBV15 and TRBJ1-4 gives the whole variable domain DAMVIQNPRYQVTQFGKPVTLSCSQTLNHNVMYWYQQKSSQAPKLLFHYYDKDFNNEADTPDNFQSRRPNTSFCFLDIRSPGLGDTAMYLCATSRDKTATNEKLFFGSGTQLSVL.

A few counts support this clone. The chain links TRBV11-2 to TRBJ1-3; 8 bases agree with TRBD1. Germline V lookup: CDR1 SGHAT, CDR2 FQNNGV. With 5 bases clipped from V and 4 bases from J, the junction kept 4 bases outside the gene matches. This CDR3 contains 14 residues. The CDR3 spells CASSIDRGGNTIYF. The CDR3, as DNA: TGTGCCAGCAGCATCGACAGGGGCGGAAACACCATATATTTT.

This clone occurred a few times. This chain uses TRBV18 with TRBJ2-5; D gene uncertain. Germline CDR1 is KGHSH and CDR2 is LQKENI. There are 11 residues in the CDR3. V shed 5 bases and J shed 1 base, with 2 bases lying between them. The CDR3: CASSFQETQYF. CDR3 sequence (DNA): TGTGCCAGCTCATTCCAAGAGACCCAGTACTTC.

This clone was counted a few times. The chain recombines TRBV5-1 with TRBJ1-1, with unresolved D. The CDR3 consists of 14 residues. CDR1 is SGHRS, CDR2 YFSETQ, per germline. The germline V and J ends were trimmed by 7 bases and 1 base, with 14 bases remaining between them. Written as DNA, the CDR3 is TGCGCCAGCTCTGTTGGTCCAGCGAACACTGAAGCTTTCTTT. Translation gives CASSVGPANTEAFF.

The chain joins TRBV11-2 to TRBJ2-2; tentative D call: TRBD1 (6 bases). Trimming cost V 2 bases and J 1 base, with 8 bases left between them. CDR1 SGHAT and CDR2 FQNNGV come from the germline V gene. This CDR3 comprises 15 residues. Here the CDR3 DNA reads TGTGCCAGCAGCTTATGGACAGAGAACACCGGGGAGCTGTTTTTT. Protein: CASSLWTENTGELFF. Full variable domain (rest looked up from reference TRBV11-2 and TRBJ2-2): EAGVAQSPRYKIIEKRQSVAFWCNPISGHATLYWYQQILGQGPKLLIQFQNNGVVDDSQLPKDRFSAERLKGVDSTLKIQPAKLEDSAVYLCASSLWTENTGELFFGEGSRLTVL.

V is TRBV30 and J is TRBJ2-1; D is uncertain. The CDR3 extends over 12 amino acids. Trimming took 5 bases from V and 9 from J, leaving 14 bases between them. The germline V gene encodes CDR1 GTSNPN and CDR2 SVGIG (reference sequence). The CDR3 sequence: CAWGRLVFEQFF. CDR3 DNA sequence: TGTGCCTGGGGTAGGTTGGTCTTTGAGCAGTTCTTC.

V gene TRBV9 combines with J gene TRBJ2-7; D is perhaps TRBD2 (5 bases). The CDR3 loop spans 15 amino acids. Germline V gene lookup returns CDR1 SGDLS and CDR2 YYNGEE. The V and J ends lost 4 bases and 0 bases respectively, with 14 bases between them. Here the CDR3 DNA reads TGTGCCAGCAGCCCCCTGGCGGGTGCCTCCTACGAGCAGTACTTC. Translated: CASSPLAGASYEQYF.

J is TRBJ2-1 and V is TRBV30; D ambiguous. Germline V lookup: CDR1 GTSNPN, CDR2 SVGIG (reference sequence). The CDR3 length is 11 residues. V lost 1 base, J lost 8 bases, and 6 bases lay in between. The CDR3 reads CAWSDRDEQFF. The DNA of the CDR3 is TGTGCCTGGAGTGATCGCGATGAGCAGTTCTTC.

This chain joins TRBV30 and TRBJ1-1; no clear D gene. This CDR3 region has 14 residues. Germline V gives CDR1 GTSNPN, CDR2 SVGIG (reference sequence). Trimming pared 1 base from V and 1 base from J, leaving 10 bases between. DNA of the CDR3: TGTGCCTGGAGTGACGTTTGGTGGAACACTGAAGCTTTCTTT. Amino acids: CAWSDVWWNTEAFF.

V gene TRBV29-1 combines with J gene TRBJ1-4; perhaps TRBD1 as D (5 bases). The CDR3 extends over 12 amino acids. The germline V gene encodes CDR1 SQVTM and CDR2 ANQGSEA. V gave up 4 bases and J gave up 5 bases, with 8 bases separating them. CDR3 residues: CSVAHRNEKLFF. In DNA form, the CDR3 reads TGCAGCGTTGCTCACAGGAATGAAAAACTGTTTTTT. Looking up the rest from reference TRBV29-1 and TRBJ1-4 gives the full variable domain: SAVISQKPSRDICQRGTSLTIQCQVDSQVTMMFWYRQQPGQSLTLIATANQGSEATYESGFVIDKFPISRPNLTFSTLTVSNMSPEDSSIYLCSVAHRNEKLFFGSGTQLSVL.

The chain combines TRBV5-1 with TRBJ2-7; TRBD2 might be the D (6 bases). This CDR3 is built from 19 residues. Per the germline V gene, CDR1 is SGHRS and CDR2 is YFSETQ. V lost 2 bases and J lost 0, with 24 bases in between. CDR3 amino acids: CASSFPPTSPEGLSYEQYF. The CDR3 DNA follows: TGCGCCAGCAGCTTTCCCCCGACTTCCCCGGAGGGCCTCTCCTACGAGCAGTACTTC. The full variable domain, in which reference TRBV5-1 and TRBJ2-7 provide the parts outside the CDR3, is KAGVTQTPRYLIKTRGQQVTLSCSPISGHRSVSWYQQTPGQGLQFLFEYFSETQRNKGNFPGRFSGRQFSNSRSEMNVSTLELGDSALYLCASSFPPTSPEGLSYEQYFGPGTRLTVT.

This chain links TRBV29-1 with TRBJ2-7, with TRBD1 as a possible D gene (5 bases). This CDR3 has 12 residues. Per the germline V gene, CDR1 is SQVTM and CDR2 is ANQGSEA. Trimming shortened V by 8 bases and J by 0 bases, and 11 bases separated the two germline ends. The CDR3 here is CSTQGVSYEQYF. CDR3 nucleotides: TGCAGCACCCAGGGCGTCTCCTACGAGCAGTACTTC.

This rearrangement joins TRBV29-1 to TRBJ1-4; D gene ambiguous. Trimming stripped 7 bases from V and 0 bases from J, with 12 bases between. Looked up from germline, CDR1 is SQVTM and CDR2 is ANQGSEA. The CDR3 totals 14 residues. CDR3 sequence (DNA): TGCAGCGCACGGGTGGGGACAACTAATGAAAAACTGTTTTTT. Amino acids: CSARVGTTNEKLFF.

The V and J genes are TRBV10-3 and TRBJ1-3; D gene uncertain. Trimming cost V 8 bases and J 0 bases, with 14 bases left between them. This CDR3 has 15 amino acids. The germline gives CDR1 ENHRY, CDR2 SYGVKD. The CDR3 DNA follows: TGTGCCATCTCAGGCGCAGCAAGCTCTGGAAACACCATATATTTT. Translated: CAISGAASSGNTIYF.

The J gene is TRBJ2-2, the V gene TRBV19, with TRBD2 matching over 8 bases. The CDR3 runs to 15 residues. Germline CDR1 and CDR2: LNHDA and SQIVND (reference sequence). V was clipped by 7 bases and J by 3 bases; unmatched bases: 7. The CDR3 DNA sequence: TGTGCCAGTAACGCCGGGACTAGTCACACCGGGGAGCTGTTTTTT. Its translation is CASNAGTSHTGELFF.

This clone has just one count. The chain carries TRBV20-1 and TRBJ1-2, with a possible D match to TRBD1 (6 bases). The V gene's germline CDR1 is DFQATT and CDR2 SNEGSKA (reference sequence). V shed 8 bases and J shed 2 bases, with 9 bases lying between them. CDR3 length equals 11 residues. The DNA for the CDR3 is TGCAGTACTCAGGGGAACTATGGCTACACCTTC. It codes for CSTQGNYGYTF.